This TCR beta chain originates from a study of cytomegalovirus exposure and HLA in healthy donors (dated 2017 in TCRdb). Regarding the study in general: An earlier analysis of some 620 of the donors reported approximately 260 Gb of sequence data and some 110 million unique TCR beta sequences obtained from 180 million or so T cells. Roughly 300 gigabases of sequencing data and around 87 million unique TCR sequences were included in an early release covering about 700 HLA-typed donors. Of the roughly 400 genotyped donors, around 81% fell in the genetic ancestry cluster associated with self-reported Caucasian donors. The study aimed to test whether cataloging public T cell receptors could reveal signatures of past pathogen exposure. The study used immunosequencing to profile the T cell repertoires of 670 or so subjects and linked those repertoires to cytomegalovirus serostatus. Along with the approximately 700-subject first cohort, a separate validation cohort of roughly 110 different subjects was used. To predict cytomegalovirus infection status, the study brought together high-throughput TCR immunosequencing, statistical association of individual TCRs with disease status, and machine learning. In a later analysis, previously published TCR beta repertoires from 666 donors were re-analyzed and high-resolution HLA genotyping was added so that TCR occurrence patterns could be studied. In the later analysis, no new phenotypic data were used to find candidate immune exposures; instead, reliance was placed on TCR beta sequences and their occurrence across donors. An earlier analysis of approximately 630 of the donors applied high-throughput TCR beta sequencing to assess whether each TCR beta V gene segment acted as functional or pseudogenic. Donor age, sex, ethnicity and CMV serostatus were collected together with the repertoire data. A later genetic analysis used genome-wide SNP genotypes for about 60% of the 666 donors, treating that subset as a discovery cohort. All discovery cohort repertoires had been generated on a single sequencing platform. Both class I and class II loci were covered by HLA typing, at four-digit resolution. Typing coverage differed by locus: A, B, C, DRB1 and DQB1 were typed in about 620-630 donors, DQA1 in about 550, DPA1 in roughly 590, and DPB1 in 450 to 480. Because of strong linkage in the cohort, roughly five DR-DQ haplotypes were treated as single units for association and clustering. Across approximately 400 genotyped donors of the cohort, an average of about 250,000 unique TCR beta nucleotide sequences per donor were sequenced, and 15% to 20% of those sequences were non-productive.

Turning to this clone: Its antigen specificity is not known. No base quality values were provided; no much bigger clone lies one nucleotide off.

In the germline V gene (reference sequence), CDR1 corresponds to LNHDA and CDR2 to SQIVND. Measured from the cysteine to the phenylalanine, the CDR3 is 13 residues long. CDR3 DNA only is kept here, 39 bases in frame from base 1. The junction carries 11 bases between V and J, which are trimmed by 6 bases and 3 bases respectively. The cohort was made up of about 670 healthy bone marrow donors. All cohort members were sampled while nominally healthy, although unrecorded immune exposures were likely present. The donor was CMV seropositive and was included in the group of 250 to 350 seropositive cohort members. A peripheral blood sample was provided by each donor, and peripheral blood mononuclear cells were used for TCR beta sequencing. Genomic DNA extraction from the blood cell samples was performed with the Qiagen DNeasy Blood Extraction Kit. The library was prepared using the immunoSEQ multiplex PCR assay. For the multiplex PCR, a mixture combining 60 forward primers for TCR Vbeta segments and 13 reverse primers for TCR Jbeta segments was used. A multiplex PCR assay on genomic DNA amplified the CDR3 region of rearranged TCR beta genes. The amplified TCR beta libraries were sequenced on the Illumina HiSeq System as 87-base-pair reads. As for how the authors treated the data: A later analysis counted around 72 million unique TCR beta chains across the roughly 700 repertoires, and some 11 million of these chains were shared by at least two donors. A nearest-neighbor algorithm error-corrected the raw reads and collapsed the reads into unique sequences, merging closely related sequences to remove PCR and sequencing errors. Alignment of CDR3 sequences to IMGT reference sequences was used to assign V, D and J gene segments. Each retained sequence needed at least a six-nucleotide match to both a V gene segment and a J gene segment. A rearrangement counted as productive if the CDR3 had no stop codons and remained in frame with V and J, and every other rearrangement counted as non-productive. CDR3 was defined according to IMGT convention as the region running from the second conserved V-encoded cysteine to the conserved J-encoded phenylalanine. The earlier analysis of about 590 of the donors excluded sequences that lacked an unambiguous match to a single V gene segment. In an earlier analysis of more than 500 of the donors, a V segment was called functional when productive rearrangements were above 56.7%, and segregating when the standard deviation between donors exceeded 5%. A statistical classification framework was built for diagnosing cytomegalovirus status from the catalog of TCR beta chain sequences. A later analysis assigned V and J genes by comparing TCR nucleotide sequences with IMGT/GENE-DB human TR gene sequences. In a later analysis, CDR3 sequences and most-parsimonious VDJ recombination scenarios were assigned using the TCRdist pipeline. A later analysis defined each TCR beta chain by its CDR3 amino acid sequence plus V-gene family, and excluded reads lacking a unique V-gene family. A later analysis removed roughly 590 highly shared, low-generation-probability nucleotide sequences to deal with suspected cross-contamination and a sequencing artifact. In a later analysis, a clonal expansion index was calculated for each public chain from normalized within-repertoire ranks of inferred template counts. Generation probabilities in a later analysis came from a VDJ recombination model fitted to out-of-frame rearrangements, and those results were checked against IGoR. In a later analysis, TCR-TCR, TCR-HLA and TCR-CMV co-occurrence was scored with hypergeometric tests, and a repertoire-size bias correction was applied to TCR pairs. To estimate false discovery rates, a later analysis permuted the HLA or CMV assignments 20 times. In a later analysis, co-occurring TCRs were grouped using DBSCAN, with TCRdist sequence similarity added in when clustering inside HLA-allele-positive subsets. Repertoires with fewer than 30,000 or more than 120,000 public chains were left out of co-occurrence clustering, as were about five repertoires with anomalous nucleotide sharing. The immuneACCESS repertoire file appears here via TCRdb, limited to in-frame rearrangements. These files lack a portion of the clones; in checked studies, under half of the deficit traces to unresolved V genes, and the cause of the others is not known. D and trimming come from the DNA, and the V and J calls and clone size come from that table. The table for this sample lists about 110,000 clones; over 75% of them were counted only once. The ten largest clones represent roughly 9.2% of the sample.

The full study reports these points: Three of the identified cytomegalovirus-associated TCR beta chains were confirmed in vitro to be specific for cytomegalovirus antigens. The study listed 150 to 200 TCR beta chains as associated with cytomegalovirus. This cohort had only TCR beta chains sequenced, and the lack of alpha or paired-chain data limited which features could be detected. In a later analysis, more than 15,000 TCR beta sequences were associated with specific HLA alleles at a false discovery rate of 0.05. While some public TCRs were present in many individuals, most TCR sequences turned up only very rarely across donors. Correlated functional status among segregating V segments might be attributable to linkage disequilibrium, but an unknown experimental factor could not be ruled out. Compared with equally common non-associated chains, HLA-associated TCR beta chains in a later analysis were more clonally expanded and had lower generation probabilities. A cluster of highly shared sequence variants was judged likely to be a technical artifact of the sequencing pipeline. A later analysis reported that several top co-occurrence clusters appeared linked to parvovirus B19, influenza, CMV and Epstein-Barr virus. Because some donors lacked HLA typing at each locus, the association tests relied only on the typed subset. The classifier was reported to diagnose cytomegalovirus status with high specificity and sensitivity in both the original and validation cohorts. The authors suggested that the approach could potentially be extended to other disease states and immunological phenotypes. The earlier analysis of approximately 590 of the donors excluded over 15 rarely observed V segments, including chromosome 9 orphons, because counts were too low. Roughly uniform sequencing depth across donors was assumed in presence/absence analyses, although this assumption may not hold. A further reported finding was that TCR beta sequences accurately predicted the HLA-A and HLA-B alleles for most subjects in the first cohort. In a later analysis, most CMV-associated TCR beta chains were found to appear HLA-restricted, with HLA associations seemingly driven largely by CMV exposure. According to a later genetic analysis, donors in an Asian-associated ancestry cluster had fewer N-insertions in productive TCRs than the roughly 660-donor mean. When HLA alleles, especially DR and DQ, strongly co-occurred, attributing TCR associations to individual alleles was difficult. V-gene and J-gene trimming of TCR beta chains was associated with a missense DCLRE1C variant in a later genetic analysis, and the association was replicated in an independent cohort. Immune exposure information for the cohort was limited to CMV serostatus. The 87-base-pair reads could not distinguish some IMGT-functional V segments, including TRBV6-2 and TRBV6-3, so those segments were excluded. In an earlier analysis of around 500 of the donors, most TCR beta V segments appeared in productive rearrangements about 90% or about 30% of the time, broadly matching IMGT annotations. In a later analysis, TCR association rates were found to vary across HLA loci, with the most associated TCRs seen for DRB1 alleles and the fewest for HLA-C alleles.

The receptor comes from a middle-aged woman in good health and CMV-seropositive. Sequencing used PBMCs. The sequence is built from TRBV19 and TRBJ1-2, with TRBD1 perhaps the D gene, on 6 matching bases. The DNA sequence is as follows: TGTGCCAGTAGAGCTACAGGGTACTATGGCTACACCTTC. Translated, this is CASRATGYYGYTF.